The count of the clone carrying this TCR beta chain is one. Germline CDR1 SNHLY, CDR2 FYNNEI. This CDR3 has 18 residues. V lost 7 bases and J 5 bases, leaving 29 bases between the germline ends. TCRdb's table, derived via immunoSEQ multiplex PCR, lists solely in-frame clones and lacks some. The sample records about 47,000 clones, approximately 91% being singletons. The data were obtained in a study of blood T cell repertoires in COVID-19. Study information: Sample material is recorded as cDNA or gDNA derived from T cells, B-cell-depleted T cells, or PBMCs.

This TCR derives from a man aged 50 to 59 with active COVID-19. Sequenced: peripheral blood. The gene calls are TRBV2 and TRBJ2-5, with D possibly matching TRBD1 (6 bases). The CDR3 region has the DNA TGTGCCAGCACCAGAGAGGGGTACAGGGCCACCCTATCGGAGACCCAGTACTTC. Translation: CASTREGYRATLSETQYF.